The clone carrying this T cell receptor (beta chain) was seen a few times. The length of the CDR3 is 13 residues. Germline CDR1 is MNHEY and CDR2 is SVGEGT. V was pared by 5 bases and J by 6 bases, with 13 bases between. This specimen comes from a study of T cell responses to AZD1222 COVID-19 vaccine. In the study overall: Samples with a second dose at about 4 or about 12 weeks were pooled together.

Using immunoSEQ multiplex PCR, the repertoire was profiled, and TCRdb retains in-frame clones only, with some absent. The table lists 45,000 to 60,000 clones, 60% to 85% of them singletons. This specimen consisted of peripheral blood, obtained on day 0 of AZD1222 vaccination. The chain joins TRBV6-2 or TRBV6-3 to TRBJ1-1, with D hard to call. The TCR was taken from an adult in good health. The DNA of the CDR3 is TGTGCCAGCAGTCCACGATATACTCCTGAAGCTTTCTTT. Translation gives CASSPRYTPEAFF.